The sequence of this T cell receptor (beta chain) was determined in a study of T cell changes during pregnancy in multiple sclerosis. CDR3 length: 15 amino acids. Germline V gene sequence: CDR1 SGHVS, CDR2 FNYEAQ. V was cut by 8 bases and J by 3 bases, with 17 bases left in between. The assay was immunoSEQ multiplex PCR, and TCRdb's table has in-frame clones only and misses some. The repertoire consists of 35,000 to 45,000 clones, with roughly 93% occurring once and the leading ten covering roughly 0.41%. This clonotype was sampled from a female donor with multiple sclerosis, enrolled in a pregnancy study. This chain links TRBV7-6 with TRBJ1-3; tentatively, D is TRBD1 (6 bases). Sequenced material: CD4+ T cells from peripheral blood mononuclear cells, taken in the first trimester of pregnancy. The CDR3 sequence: CASAGQLRDGNTIYF. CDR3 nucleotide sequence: TGTGCCAGCGCTGGACAGTTAAGGGATGGAAACACCATATATTTT. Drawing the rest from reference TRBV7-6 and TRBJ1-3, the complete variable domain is GAGVSQSPRYKVTKRGQDVALRCDPISGHVSLYWYRQALGQGPEFLTYFNYEAQQDKSGLPNDRFSAERPEGSISTLTIQRTEQRDSAMYRCASAGQLRDGNTIYFGEGSWLTVV.